This TCR beta chain appears in the sequencing data of a study of Graves' ophthalmopathy and Graves' hyperthyroidism. This clonotype was counted at least ten times. This CDR3 is built from 14 residues. The V and J ends lost 3 bases and 2 bases respectively, with 7 bases between them. Aged 18 to 65, hyperthyroidism patients had been newly diagnosed, with under 2 months' duration. Researchers turned away patients with other autoimmune diseases, uncontrolled infections, pregnancy or lactation. Amplified material comprised TCR beta CDR3 regions derived from RNA transcripts. First-round RT-PCR with HTBI primers preceded a second-round multiplex PCR. TCRdb re-called the multiplex PCR reads with MiXCR, one entry per CDR3 protein. Of about 600,000 distinct CDR3 sequences in the sample, 39% were seen once.

This receptor was identified in an adult man with Graves' hyperthyroidism. The chain carries TRBV12-3 or TRBV12-4 and TRBJ1-4, with D maybe TRBD1 (5 bases). The sequenced sample was peripheral blood or thyroid tissue (not recorded which). CDR3 bases: TGTGCCAGCAGTTTGGGACGTACTAATGAAAAACTGTTTTTT. It encodes CASSLGRTNEKLFF.